This T cell receptor (beta chain) was sequenced for a study of T cell repertoires in aging, cancer and after chemotherapy. Amplification of TCR beta used genomic DNA extracted from peripheral blood. A mixed TRB-A/B primer pool amplified rearranged TRB by multiplex touch-down PCR. MiXCR was run by TCRdb on the multiplex PCR reads, yielding one entry per CDR3 protein. The sample lists around 10,000 distinct CDR3 sequences, roughly a third occurring once. V lost 6 bases to trimming and J lost 0 bases, with 12 bases between them. The germline V gene encodes CDR1 MNHEY and CDR2 SVGAGI. This CDR3 is 15 amino acids long.

Sequencing was carried out using blood. V usage is TRBV6-5 and J usage is TRBJ1-5, with D unclear. This TCR was sampled from a human donor in good health. In DNA form, the CDR3 reads TGTGCCAGCAGGCCCAGATCGGATAGCAATCAGCCCCAGCATTTT. It specifies CASRPRSDSNQPQHF.